This T cell receptor (beta chain) was recovered during a study of T cells in localized non-small cell lung cancer. Study-level points and caveats: Longer overall survival was associated with a higher density of T cells in the blood. In adjacent lung, a median roughly 60 of the top 100 tumor clones were found.

Only in-frame clones appear in the TCRdb table, and some are missing; sequencing was by immunoSEQ multiplex PCR. The sample holds about 70,000 clones; approximately 84% are singletons and the top ten take 1% to 1.5%. In regard to this clone: Its antigen is not identified.

The TCR was taken from a female donor over 55 with stage I lung adenocarcinoma. Sequenced material: peripheral blood, taken before any cancer treatment.

In nucleotides, the CDR3 is TGCAGCGTCGTGGACAGGGGGCTGTCTGGGGCCAACGTCCTGACTTTC. It specifies CSVVDRGLSGANVLTF. The rearrangement joins TRBV29-1 to TRBJ2-6; 11 bases are shared with TRBD1. J was trimmed by 1 base and V by 6 bases; bases with no gene match: 5. The CDR3 consists of 16 residues. Germline CDR1 reads SQVTM; CDR2 reads ANQGSEA.